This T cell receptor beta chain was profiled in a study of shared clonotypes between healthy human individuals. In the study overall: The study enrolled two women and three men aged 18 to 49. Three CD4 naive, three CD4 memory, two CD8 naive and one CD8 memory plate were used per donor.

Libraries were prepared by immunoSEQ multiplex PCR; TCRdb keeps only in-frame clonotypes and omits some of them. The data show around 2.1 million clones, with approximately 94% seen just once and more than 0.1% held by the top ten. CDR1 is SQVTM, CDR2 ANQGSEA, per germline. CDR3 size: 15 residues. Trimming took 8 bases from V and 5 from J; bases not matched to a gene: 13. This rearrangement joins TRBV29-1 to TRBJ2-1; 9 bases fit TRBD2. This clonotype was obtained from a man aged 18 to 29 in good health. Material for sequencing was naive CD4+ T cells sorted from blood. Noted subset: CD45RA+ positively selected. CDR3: CSSGGLAGFHNEQFF. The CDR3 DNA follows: TGCAGCTCGGGGGGGCTAGCGGGATTTCACAATGAGCAGTTCTTC.